Shown below are 19 T cell receptor beta chains from a single sample sequenced in a study of OX40 agonist ivuxolimab in advanced cancers. TCRdb's table, derived via immunoSEQ multiplex PCR, lists solely in-frame clones and lacks some. This table holds around 66,000 clones, roughly nine tenths found once. The sequenced sample was CD4+ or CD8+ T cells sorted from blood, obtained in a trial of the OX40 agonist ivuxolimab. These receptors originate from an adult with an advanced solid tumor such as melanoma, head and neck, liver or kidney cancer.

The J gene is TRBJ2-7, the V gene TRBV28, with D perhaps matching TRBD1 (5 bases). Germline CDR1 and CDR2: MDHEN and SYDVKM. This CDR3 has 13 residues. V lost 6 bases, J lost 7 bases, and 16 bases lay in between. In DNA, the CDR3 is TGTGCCAGCAGAGATCGGACAATGGGGGAGCAGTACTTC. Its protein product is CASRDRTMGEQYF.

The V gene is TRBV27, the J gene TRBJ1-1; 7 positions match TRBD1. The CDR3 spans 17 residues. With 0 bases clipped from V and 1 base from J, the junction kept 8 bases outside the gene matches. The germline V gene has CDR1 MNHEY and CDR2 SMNVEV (reference sequence). CDR3 bases: TGTGCCAGCAGTTTATCGGTATACGGGACAGAGAACACTGAAGCTTTCTTT. It is translated as CASSLSVYGTENTEAFF.

The gene calls are TRBV4-1 and TRBJ2-1; D is ambiguous. The CDR3 sequence is 17 residues long. Trimming shortened V by 1 base and J by 0 bases, and 13 bases separated the two germline ends. Germline lookup yields CDR1 MGHRA and CDR2 YSYEKL. The CDR3 loop reads CASSQVDSPNSYNEQFF. Here the CDR3 DNA reads TGCGCCAGCAGCCAAGTTGATAGCCCTAACTCCTACAATGAGCAGTTCTTC.

The rearrangement joins TRBV5-3 to TRBJ2-2; D assignment may be TRBD1 or TRBD2 (7 bases each). TRBV5-3 is flagged as an ORF with uncertain function. This CDR3 region has 23 residues. The V and J ends lost 4 bases and 0 bases respectively, with 34 bases between them. DNA for the CDR3: TGTGCCAGAAGCGATCCAAAGGTCCAGACAGGGAGGGGGCCGCGGTCGAACACCGGGGAGCTGTTTTTT. Protein: CARSDPKVQTGRGPRSNTGELFF.

CDR3 region: CAIDRGLDYGYTF. The CDR3 DNA reads as TGTGCCATCGACAGGGGGTTGGACTATGGCTACACCTTC. The chain uses TRBV2 and TRBJ1-2; 9 nucleotides align to TRBD1. Trimming at V came to 10 bases and at J to 3 bases, leaving 6 bases not matched to a gene. From germline, CDR1 is SNHLY and CDR2 FYNNEI. The CDR3 has 13 amino acids. Full variable domain (outside the CDR3, taken from reference TRBV2 and TRBJ1-2): EPEVTQTPSHQVTQMGQEVILRCVPISNHLYFYWYRQILGQKVEFLVSFYNNEISEKSEIFDDQFSVERPDGSNFTLKIRSTKLEDSAMYFCAIDRGLDYGYTFGSGTRLTVV.

The chain couples TRBV5-6 to TRBJ2-3, with 7 bases aligning to TRBD1. The CDR3 runs to 14 residues. V was clipped by 4 bases and J by 4 bases; unmatched bases: 6. The germline gives CDR1 SGHDT, CDR2 YYEEEE. CDR3 DNA: TGTGCCAGCAGCGACAGGGTCAGGCCAGATACGCAGTATTTT. Translation: CASSDRVRPDTQYF.

The chain links TRBV7-9 to TRBJ1-2, with 7 bases aligning to TRBD1. After removal of 3 bases from V and 4 bases from J, the junction contained 5 bases not matched to a gene. Germline loops: CDR1 SEHNR, CDR2 FQNEAQ (reference sequence). The length of the CDR3 is 14 residues. The chain's CDR3 is CASSFLSGGYGYTF. CDR3 coding DNA: TGTGCCAGCAGCTTCTTGTCAGGGGGCTATGGCTACACCTTC. Full variable domain (missing parts from reference TRBV7-9 and TRBJ1-2): DTGVSQNPRHKITKRGQNVTFRCDPISEHNRLYWYRQTLGQGPEFLTYFQNEAQLEKSRLLSDRFSAERPKGSFSTLEIQRTEQGDSAMYLCASSFLSGGYGYTFGSGTRLTVV.

The sample holds one count of this clone. The chain has TRBV5-1 and TRBJ2-6; D is perhaps TRBD1 (5 bases). The V end was cut by 0 bases, the J end by 0 bases, with 13 bases between. This CDR3 region has 18 residues. Per germline, CDR1 SGHRS and CDR2 YFSETQ. CDR3 DNA sequence: TGCGCCAGCAGCTTGGTGGAGTTAAGGGGCTCTGGGGCCAACGTCCTGACTTTC. It specifies CASSLVELRGSGANVLTF.

This clone was observed a single time. The chain links TRBV27 to TRBJ2-1; 13 bases agree with TRBD2. With 6 bases clipped from V and 5 bases from J, the junction kept 4 bases outside the gene matches. The CDR3 spans 15 residues. The germline V gene has CDR1 MNHEY and CDR2 SMNVEV (reference sequence). For the CDR3, the DNA is TGTGCCAGCAGCGAGGGACTAGCGGGGAACAATGAGCAGTTCTTC. Amino acid sequence: CASSEGLAGNNEQFF.

This clone was detected once. The chain couples TRBV10-2 to TRBJ1-5, with D unresolved. The CDR3 runs 14 residues. Germline lookup yields CDR1 WSHSY and CDR2 SAAADI. Trimming stripped 3 bases from V and 3 bases from J, with 9 bases between. This CDR3 is CASSESRANQPQHF. As DNA, the CDR3 is TGCGCCAGCAGTGAAAGCCGGGCCAATCAGCCCCAGCATTTT.

This clone has a single count. V gene TRBV6-4 combines with J gene TRBJ1-5, with TRBD1 identical over 9 bases. Germline-derived CDR1 and CDR2 are MRHNA and SNTAGT. V dropped 2 bases and J dropped 0; count of bases not matched to a gene: 8. CDR3 length: 18 residues. CDR3 bases: TGTGCCAGCAGTGACAGGGACAGGGAATTAGATAGCAATCAGCCCCAGCATTTT. Translating it yields CASSDRDRELDSNQPQHF.

This chain links TRBV30 with TRBJ1-5, with TRBD1 matching over 9 bases. The ends lost 2 bases at V and 6 bases at J; junction bases unmatched: 5. The germline V gene has CDR1 GTSNPN and CDR2 SVGIG (reference sequence). There are 14 residues in the CDR3. The CDR3 nucleotides are TGTGCCTGGAGTCCGGGACAGGGACGTCAGCCCCAGCATTTT. Amino acids: CAWSPGQGRQPQHF. Complete variable domain (other parts from reference TRBV30 and TRBJ1-5): SQTIHQWPATLVQPVGSPLSLECTVEGTSNPNLYWYRQAAGRGLQLLFYSVGIGQISSEVPQNLSASRPQDRQFILSSKKLLLSDSGFYLCAWSPGQGRQPQHFGDGTRLSIL.

The chain is built from TRBV19 and TRBJ1-2; D not certain. CDR3 size: 12 residues. Germline loops: CDR1 LNHDA, CDR2 SQIVND (reference sequence). The V gene lost 6 bases and the J gene lost 5 bases, with 10 bases spanning the gap. In DNA form, the CDR3 reads TGTGCCAGTAGGACGGAGTATTATGGCTACACCTTC. Translated, it gives CASRTEYYGYTF.

The V call is TRBV11-2, the J call TRBJ2-7, with D hard to call. Looked up from germline, CDR1 is SGHAT and CDR2 is FQNNGV. This CDR3 is 13 amino acids long. V shed 5 bases and J shed 2 bases, with 10 bases lying between them. CDR3 in DNA: TGTGCCAGCAGCAATAGGGATACCTACGAGCAGTACTTC. It codes for CASSNRDTYEQYF.

This clone was seen a few times. The chain is built from TRBV5-1 and TRBJ1-1, with D perhaps TRBD1 (5 bases). V was shortened by 2 bases and J by 4 bases, with 12 bases between the two germline ends. This CDR3 region has 14 residues. CDR1 is SGHRS and CDR2 is YFSETQ in the germline V gene. CDR3 protein: CASSFWGEGTEAFF. In DNA, the CDR3 is TGCGCCAGCAGCTTCTGGGGGGAGGGCACTGAAGCTTTCTTT.

This clone was seen a single time. This chain links TRBV11-1 with TRBJ1-5; D ambiguous. The CDR3 runs 13 residues. V dropped 1 base and J dropped 12 bases, with 13 bases sitting between them. Germline V gene data show CDR1 as SGHAT and CDR2 as FQDESV (reference sequence). The CDR3 region has the DNA TGTGCCAGCAGCTTAGGAACGGCAACCCACCAGCATTTT. Protein: CASSLGTATHQHF.

This chain joins TRBV7-9 and TRBJ2-7; 7 bases match TRBD2. Germline loops: CDR1 SEHNR, CDR2 FQNEAQ (reference sequence). The CDR3 extends over 15 amino acids. J was trimmed by 7 bases and V by 5 bases; bases with no gene match: 14. This CDR3 is CASSPAGGGFGEQYF. DNA for the CDR3: TGTGCCAGCAGCCCCGCGGGCGGGGGATTCGGGGAGCAGTACTTC.

The chain has TRBV14 and TRBJ1-4; possibly TRBD1 for D (6 bases). CDR1 is SGHDN, CDR2 FVKESK, per germline. V lost 4 bases and J lost 6, with 12 bases in between. CDR3 length: 14 residues. CDR3 in DNA: TGTGCCAGCAGCCCCAGGGGAAGGGATGAAAAACTGTTTTTT. Translation gives CASSPRGRDEKLFF.

This clone was seen a single time. The V call is TRBV5-4, the J call TRBJ2-1; 12 bases fit TRBD1. Trimming took 4 bases from V and 12 from J; bases not matched to a gene: 2. From germline, CDR1 is SGHNT and CDR2 YYREEE (reference sequence). This CDR3 has 12 residues. The CDR3 is CASSGTGGPQFF. In DNA, the CDR3 is TGTGCCAGCAGCGGGACAGGGGGCCCGCAGTTCTTC.